The clone carrying this TCR beta chain was picked up one time. The CDR3 extends over 13 amino acids. The V end was cut by 1 base, the J end by 2 bases, with 6 bases between. From germline, CDR1 is SGHRS and CDR2 YFSETQ. All recovered Cohort 3 donors got two negative PCRs, got clearance, or saw symptom resolution. The source of the sample is a study of blood T cell repertoires in COVID-19. Per the original data handling: Reference gene primer amplification in the assay estimated nucleated cell counts. Assay: immunoSEQ multiplex PCR; the TCRdb copy retains only in-frame clones and omits some. The DNA gave D and trimming, while V, J and clone size come from that table. Counted here are 200,000 to 250,000 clones, 84% occurring once; the ten biggest clones make up under 2%.

Input material: PBMCs or T cells enriched from blood (not recorded which). This clonotype was sampled from a man in his 60s who had recovered from COVID-19. V and J are TRBV5-1 and TRBJ1-2; D is unresolved. CDR3 region: CASSLNINYGYTF. The CDR3 nucleotides are TGCGCCAGCAGCTTGAACATAAACTATGGCTACACCTTC.